This TCR beta chain was documented in a study of spatial heterogeneity in lung cancer. Time point of the sample: sample taken at primary tumor resection. The table lists this clonotype with many counts. The antigen is undetermined. Regarding the study as a whole: The study found ubiquitous expanded tumor TCRs in blood more at resection than follow-up.

TCRdb reprocessed the 5' RACE reads with MiXCR, giving one entry per CDR3 protein. The sample has 75,000 or so distinct CDR3 sequences; under 8.5% are singletons. The starting material was PBMCs, obtained at surgery. This TCR was sampled from a male donor with early-stage non-small cell lung cancer.

The CDR3 reads CSVNGKNYGYTF. In DNA form, the CDR3 reads TGCAGCGTTAACGGCAAAAACTATGGCTACACCTTC. This rearrangement joins TRBV29-1 to TRBJ1-2; D unresolved. Trimming took 5 bases from V and 2 from J, leaving 9 bases between them. CDR1 is SQVTM and CDR2 is ANQGSEA in the germline V gene. The CDR3 covers 12 residues.